The text below deals with one TCR beta chain. Its target antigen remains unknown. Base qualities are not provided; no much larger clone lies one nucleotide away. V is clipped by 6 bases and J by 4 bases, and the sequence between their germline boundaries is 10 bases long. The CDR3, from cysteine to phenylalanine, totals 13 residues. Only the CDR3 region is kept as DNA, spanning 39 bases read in frame from base 1. CDR1 and CDR2 are read off the germline V gene as MDHEN and SYDVKM. In total, approximately 610 healthy bone marrow donors made up the cohort. At the time of sampling, every cohort member was nominally healthy, though immune exposures that went unrecorded were likely present. The donor tested CMV seronegative and was one of the 352 seronegative cohort members. Each donor provided a peripheral blood sample, and peripheral blood mononuclear cells were used for TCR beta sequencing. Genomic DNA was extracted from the blood cell samples with the Qiagen DNeasy Blood Extraction Kit.

The data were taken from a study of cytomegalovirus exposure and HLA in healthy donors (dated by TCRdb to about 2017). Turning to the overall study: An earlier analysis of approximately 600 of the donors reported more than 250 Gb of sequence data and some 100 million unique TCR beta sequences from about 179 million T cells. Rather than using new phenotypic data, the later analysis identified candidate immune exposures from TCR beta sequences and from how often those sequences occurred across donors. The genetic ancestry cluster associated with self-reported Caucasian donors included 81% of the approximately 410 genotyped donors. Around 320 gigabases of sequencing data and some 85 million unique TCR sequences were included in an early release covering several hundred HLA-typed donors. Every discovery cohort repertoire had been produced on one sequencing platform. Class I and class II HLA loci were covered by the typing at four-digit resolution. Donor age, sex, ethnicity and CMV serostatus were compiled alongside the repertoire data. A later analysis re-analyzed previously published TCR beta repertoires from 666 donors and added high-resolution HLA genotyping to study TCR occurrence patterns. In addition to the first cohort of 666 subjects, a separate validation cohort of approximately 120 different subjects was used. The study profiled the T cell repertoires of around 700 subjects by immunosequencing and related them to cytomegalovirus serostatus. The study was designed to test whether signatures of past pathogen exposure could be identified by cataloging public T cell receptors. Typing coverage differed by locus: A, B, C, DRB1 and DQB1 were typed in roughly 629-630 donors, DQA1 in around 500, DPA1 in around 600, and DPB1 in roughly 470. In an earlier analysis of 587 of the donors, high-throughput TCR beta sequencing was used to judge whether each TCR beta V gene segment behaved as functional or pseudogenic. Because of strong linkage in the cohort, roughly five DR-DQ haplotypes were treated as single units for association and clustering. Among about 370 genotyped donors of the cohort, an average of around 250,000 unique TCR beta nucleotide sequences was sequenced per donor, of which about 19% were non-productive. Genome-wide SNP genotypes for about 65% of the roughly 670 donors were used in a later genetic analysis, which treated that subset as a discovery cohort. To predict cytomegalovirus infection status, the study combined high-throughput TCR immunosequencing, statistical association of individual TCRs with disease status, and machine learning. The investigation overall reported the following: Because HLA typing was missing for some donors at each locus, association tests included only the typed subset. Because counts were too low, roughly 16 rarely observed V segments, including chromosome 9 orphons, were excluded from the earlier analysis of 587 of the donors. A later analysis associated about 17,000 TCR beta sequences with specific HLA alleles at a false discovery rate of 0.05. Several of the top co-occurrence clusters appeared to be linked to parvovirus B19, influenza, CMV and Epstein-Barr virus, according to a later analysis. A group of highly shared sequence variants was considered likely to be a technical artifact of the sequencing pipeline. When HLA alleles, especially DR and DQ, strongly co-occurred, attributing TCR associations to individual alleles was difficult. Roughly uniform sequencing depth across donors was assumed in presence/absence analyses, although this assumption may not hold. In a later analysis, HLA-associated TCR beta chains showed more clonal expansion and lower generation probabilities than non-associated chains that were equally common. For the cohort, immune exposure information was limited to CMV serostatus. The cohort was sequenced for TCR beta chains only, and without alpha or paired-chain data the features that could be detected were limited. Some IMGT-functional V segments, including TRBV6-2 and TRBV6-3, could not be distinguished by the 87-base-pair reads and were therefore excluded. In both the original and validation cohorts, the classifier was reported to diagnose cytomegalovirus status with high specificity and sensitivity. The authors suggested that the approach could potentially be extended to other disease states and immunological phenotypes. In the study, approximately 160 TCR beta chains were listed as associated with cytomegalovirus. Three of the identified cytomegalovirus-associated TCR beta chains were confirmed in vitro to be specific for cytomegalovirus antigens. In a later genetic analysis, fewer N-insertions in productive TCRs were reported among donors in an Asian-associated ancestry cluster than the roughly 700-donor mean. Across donors, most TCR sequences were observed very rarely, whereas some public TCRs were present in many individuals. In a later analysis, TCR association rates were found to vary across HLA loci, with the most associated TCRs seen for DRB1 alleles and the fewest for HLA-C alleles. An association between a missense DCLRE1C variant and V-gene and J-gene trimming of TCR beta chains was found in a later genetic analysis and replicated in an independent cohort. According to a later analysis, most CMV-associated TCR beta chains appeared to be HLA-restricted, and the HLA associations seemed to be driven largely by CMV exposure. In an earlier analysis of about 550 of the donors, most TCR beta V segments were observed in productive rearrangements about 87% or about 30% of the time, broadly matching IMGT annotations. A further reported finding was that TCR beta sequences accurately predicted the HLA-A and HLA-B alleles for most subjects in the first cohort. Linkage disequilibrium might explain the correlated functional status among segregating V segments, but an unknown experimental factor could not be ruled out.

The library relied on the immunoSEQ multiplex PCR assay. The multiplex PCR relied on a mix of 60 forward primers for TCR Vbeta segments and 13 reverse primers for TCR Jbeta segments. The CDR3 region of rearranged TCR beta genes was amplified from genomic DNA by a multiplex PCR assay. On the Illumina HiSeq System, the amplified TCR beta libraries were sequenced as 87-base-pair reads. For the original study's pipeline: A later analysis tallied tens of millions of unique TCR beta chains across the 666 repertoires, and about 10 million of those chains were shared by two or more donors. Raw reads were error-corrected and collapsed into unique sequences with a nearest-neighbor algorithm that merged closely related sequences to remove PCR and sequencing errors. V, D and J gene segments were assigned by aligning CDR3 sequences to IMGT reference sequences. Each retained sequence needed at least a six-nucleotide match to both a V gene segment and a J gene segment. Rearrangements were called productive when the CDR3 lacked stop codons and stayed in frame with V and J; all others were non-productive. Following IMGT convention, CDR3 was defined as the stretch from the second conserved V-encoded cysteine to the conserved J-encoded phenylalanine. In an earlier analysis of 550 to 650 of the donors, sequences lacking an unambiguous match to a single V gene segment were excluded. In an earlier analysis of around 600 of the donors, V segments were called functional above 56.7% productive rearrangements and were called segregating when the between-donor standard deviation exceeded 5%. A statistical classification framework was built to diagnose cytomegalovirus status from the catalog of TCR beta chain sequences. A later analysis assigned V and J genes by comparing TCR nucleotide sequences with IMGT/GENE-DB human TR gene sequences. In a later analysis, CDR3 sequences and most-parsimonious VDJ recombination scenarios were assigned using the TCRdist pipeline. A later analysis defined each TCR beta chain by its CDR3 amino acid sequence plus V-gene family, and excluded reads lacking a unique V-gene family. A later analysis removed 592 highly shared, low-generation-probability nucleotide sequences to deal with suspected cross-contamination and a sequencing artifact. A later analysis calculated a clonal expansion index for each public chain from normalized within-repertoire ranks of inferred template counts. In a later analysis, generation probabilities were computed with a VDJ recombination model fitted to out-of-frame rearrangements, and the resulting probabilities were checked against IGoR. Hypergeometric tests were used in a later analysis to score TCR-TCR, TCR-HLA and TCR-CMV co-occurrence, with a repertoire-size bias correction applied to the TCR pairs. False discovery rates were estimated in a later analysis by permuting HLA or CMV assignments 20 times. In a later analysis, co-occurring TCRs were grouped using DBSCAN, with TCRdist sequence similarity added in when clustering inside HLA-allele-positive subsets. Repertoires with fewer than 30,000 or more than 120,000 public chains were left out of co-occurrence clustering, as were a few repertoires with anomalous nucleotide sharing. TCRdb stores this immuneACCESS table with in-frame sequences only. Part of the clones is absent; in the studies checked, under half of the shortfall reflects unresolved V genes, and no reason is known for the rest. V and J calls and clone size are given by that table; D and trimming were obtained from the DNA. The sample table lists 150,000 to 180,000 clones, roughly four fifths of them with a count of one. Approximately 1.4% of the sample rests with the top ten.

The sequence came from a man aged 18 to 30 in good health and CMV-seronegative. What was sequenced was PBMCs. This chain is built from TRBV28 and TRBJ1-5; TRBD1 is a weak D gene call, 6 bases matching. The sequence in DNA is TGTGCCAGCAGATTGAGGGGGAATCAGCCCCAGCATTTT. This codes for CASRLRGNQPQHF.